This record covers a single TCR beta chain. Trimming cost V 4 bases and J 8 bases, with 16 bases left between them. This CDR3 spans 14 amino acids. Germline CDR1 and CDR2: SGHNT and YYREEE (reference sequence). These data come from a study of technical replicates of blood from four donors. TCRdb's copy holds only in-frame clones and misses some; the assay was immunoSEQ multiplex PCR. The sample includes roughly 13,000 clones, roughly 83% of them seen just once. The sequence was collected from a human donor in good health. The chain is built from TRBV5-4 and TRBJ2-4, with D hard to call. Sample: PBMCs. The CDR3 loop is CASSPDIRSDIQYF. The CDR3 nucleotides read TGTGCCAGCAGCCCAGACATCAGGTCGGACATTCAGTACTTC.